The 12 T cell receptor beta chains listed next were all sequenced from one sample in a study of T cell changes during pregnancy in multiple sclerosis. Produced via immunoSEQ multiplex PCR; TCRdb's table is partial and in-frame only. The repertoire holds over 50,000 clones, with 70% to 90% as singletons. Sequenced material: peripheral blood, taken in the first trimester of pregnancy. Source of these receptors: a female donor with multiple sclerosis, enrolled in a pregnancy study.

The CDR3 loop reads CASTPWADNSYEQYF. The CDR3 DNA is TGTGCCAGCACCCCTTGGGCGGACAATTCCTACGAGCAGTACTTC. The chain employs TRBV27 and TRBJ2-7; D may be TRBD1 (5 bases). Trimming removed 7 bases at V and 1 base at J, with 17 bases between. Germline V lookup: CDR1 MNHEY, CDR2 SMNVEV (reference sequence). This CDR3 has 15 amino acids.

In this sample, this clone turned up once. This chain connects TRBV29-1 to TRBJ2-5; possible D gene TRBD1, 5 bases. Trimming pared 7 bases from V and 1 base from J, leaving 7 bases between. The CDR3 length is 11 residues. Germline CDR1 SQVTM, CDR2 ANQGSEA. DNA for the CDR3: TGCAGCGCCCAGGGCCAAGAGACCCAGTACTTC. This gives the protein CSAQGQETQYF.

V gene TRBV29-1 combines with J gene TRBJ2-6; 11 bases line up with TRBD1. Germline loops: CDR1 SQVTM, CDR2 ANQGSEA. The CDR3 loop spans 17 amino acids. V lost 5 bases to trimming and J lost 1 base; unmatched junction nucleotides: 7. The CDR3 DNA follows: TGCAGCGTTACCCCCCGGGACAGGGGGTCTGGGGCCAACGTCCTGACTTTC. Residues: CSVTPRDRGSGANVLTF. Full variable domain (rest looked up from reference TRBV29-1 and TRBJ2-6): SAVISQKPSRDICQRGTSLTIQCQVDSQVTMMFWYRQQPGQSLTLIATANQGSEATYESGFVIDKFPISRPNLTFSTLTVSNMSPEDSSIYLCSVTPRDRGSGANVLTFGAGSRLTVL.

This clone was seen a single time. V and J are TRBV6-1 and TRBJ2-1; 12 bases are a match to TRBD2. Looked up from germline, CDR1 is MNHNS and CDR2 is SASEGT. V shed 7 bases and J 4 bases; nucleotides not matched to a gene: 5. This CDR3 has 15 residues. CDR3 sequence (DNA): TGTGCCAGCACACCCCTAGCGGGAGGGTACAATGAGCAGTTCTTC. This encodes CASTPLAGGYNEQFF.

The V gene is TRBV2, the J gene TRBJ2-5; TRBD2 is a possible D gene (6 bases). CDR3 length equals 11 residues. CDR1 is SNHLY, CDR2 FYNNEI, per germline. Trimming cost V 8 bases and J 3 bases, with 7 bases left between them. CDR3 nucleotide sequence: TGTGCCAGCGGGACTGAAGAGACCCAGTACTTC. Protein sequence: CASGTEETQYF.

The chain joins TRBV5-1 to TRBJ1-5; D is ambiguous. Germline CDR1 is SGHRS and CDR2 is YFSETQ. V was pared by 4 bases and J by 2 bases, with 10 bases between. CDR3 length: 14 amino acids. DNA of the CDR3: TGCGCCAGCAGCCCCGGTGAGGGCAATCAGCCCCAGCATTTT. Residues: CASSPGEGNQPQHF.

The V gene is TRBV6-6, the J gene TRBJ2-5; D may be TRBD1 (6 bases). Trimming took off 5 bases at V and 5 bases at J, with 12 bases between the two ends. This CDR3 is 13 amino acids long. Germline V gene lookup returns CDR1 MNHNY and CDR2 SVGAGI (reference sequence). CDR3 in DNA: TGTGCCAGCAGTAACAGGGACCGGGAGACCCAGTACTTC. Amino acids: CASSNRDRETQYF.

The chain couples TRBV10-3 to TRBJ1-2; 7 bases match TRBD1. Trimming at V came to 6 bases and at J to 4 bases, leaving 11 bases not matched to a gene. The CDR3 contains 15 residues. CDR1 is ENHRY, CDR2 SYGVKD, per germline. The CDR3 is CAIRRASGGGYGYTF. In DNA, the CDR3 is TGTGCCATCAGGCGGGCTTCAGGGGGAGGCTATGGCTACACCTTC.

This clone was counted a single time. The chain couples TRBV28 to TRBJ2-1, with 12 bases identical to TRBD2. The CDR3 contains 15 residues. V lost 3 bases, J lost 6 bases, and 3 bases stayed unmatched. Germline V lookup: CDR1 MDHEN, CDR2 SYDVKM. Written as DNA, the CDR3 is TGTGCCAGCAGTTTCCCGACTAGCGGGAGCAATGAGCAGTTCTTC. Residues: CASSFPTSGSNEQFF.

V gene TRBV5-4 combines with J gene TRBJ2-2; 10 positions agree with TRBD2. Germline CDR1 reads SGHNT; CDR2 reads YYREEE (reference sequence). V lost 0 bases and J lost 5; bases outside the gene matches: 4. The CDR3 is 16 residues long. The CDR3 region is CASSLGASGSTGELFF. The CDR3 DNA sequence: TGTGCCAGCAGCTTGGGGGCTAGCGGGAGTACCGGGGAGCTGTTTTTT.

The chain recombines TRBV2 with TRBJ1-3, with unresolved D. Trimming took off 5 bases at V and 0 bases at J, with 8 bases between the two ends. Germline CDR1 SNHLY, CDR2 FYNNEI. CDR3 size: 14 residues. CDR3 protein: CASSPGISGNTIYF. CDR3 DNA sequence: TGTGCCAGCAGTCCCGGGATCTCTGGAAACACCATATATTTT.

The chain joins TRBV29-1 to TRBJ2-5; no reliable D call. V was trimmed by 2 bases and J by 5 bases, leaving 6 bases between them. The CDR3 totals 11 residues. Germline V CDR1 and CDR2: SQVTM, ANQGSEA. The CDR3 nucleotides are TGCAGCGTTGAAATTCGGGAGACCCAGTACTTC. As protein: CSVEIRETQYF.